Shown below are 10 T cell receptor beta chains from a single sample sequenced in a study of cytomegalovirus exposure and HLA in healthy donors. Sequenced by immunoSEQ multiplex PCR; TCRdb stores in-frame clones only, minus some. The data show about 98,000 clones, around nine tenths seen once. The sequencing sample was made of PBMCs. Receptors originate from a woman in her twenties or thirties in good health and CMV-seronegative.

This chain connects TRBV18 to TRBJ2-5, with TRBD2 as a possible D gene (5 bases). Germline CDR1 KGHSH, CDR2 LQKENI. This CDR3 contains 16 residues. Trimming took off 3 bases at V and 1 base at J, with 15 bases between the two ends. The CDR3 bases are TGTGCCAGCTCACCCATCCGGGCGGGCGGCCAAGAGACCCAGTACTTC. Protein sequence: CASSPIRAGGQETQYF.

The V and J genes are TRBV9 and TRBJ2-1, with TRBD2 identical over 8 bases. Germline V gene sequence: CDR1 SGDLS, CDR2 YYNGEE. The CDR3 has 15 amino acids. Trimming at V came to 4 bases and at J to 4 bases, leaving 7 bases not matched to a gene. CDR3 bases: TGTGCCAGCAGCATAACTAGCGGAAATTACAATGAGCAGTTCTTC. It specifies CASSITSGNYNEQFF.

This clone was seen once. This CDR3 is CASSFRSGSWKNIQYF. The CDR3 nucleotides read TGTGCCAGCAGTTTTAGGAGCGGGAGTTGGAAAAACATTCAGTACTTC. The rearrangement links TRBV27 to TRBJ2-4; 8 positions match TRBD2. Germline CDR1 is MNHEY and CDR2 is SMNVEV (reference sequence). This CDR3 is built from 16 residues. With V trimmed by 3 bases and J by 4 bases, 8 bases remained unmatched.

The rearrangement links TRBV2 to TRBJ2-4, with a tentative D call TRBD2 (6 bases). The CDR3 runs 13 residues. Trimming shortened V by 8 bases and J by 5 bases, and 13 bases separated the two germline ends. Germline V gene data show CDR1 as SNHLY and CDR2 as FYNNEI. CDR3 loop: CASSRDFQNIQYF. The CDR3 bases are TGTGCCAGCTCTAGGGACTTCCAAAACATTCAGTACTTC.

The V and J genes are TRBV28 and TRBJ2-7, with TRBD1 matching 7 bases. The V and J ends lost 8 bases and 4 bases, in that order; junction bases with no gene match: 14. Germline V lookup: CDR1 MDHEN, CDR2 SYDVKM. This CDR3 is 15 amino acids long. In DNA form, the CDR3 reads TGTGCCAGCCTATCCCCGGGACAGAGCCCTTACGAGCAGTACTTC. It specifies CASLSPGQSPYEQYF.

This clone turned up a few times. The V and J genes are TRBV7-6 and TRBJ1-2; 9 nucleotides match TRBD1. In germline, CDR1 is SGHVS, CDR2 FNYEAQ. With 2 bases clipped from V and 4 bases from J, the junction kept 11 bases outside the gene matches. The CDR3 runs 17 residues. CDR3 coding DNA: TGTGCCAGCAGCTTAAGGGGACAGGGAGGTTTCGGCTATGGCTACACCTTC. Protein product: CASSLRGQGGFGYGYTF.

This chain joins TRBV27 and TRBJ2-2; no clear D gene. Germline V gene lookup returns CDR1 MNHEY and CDR2 SMNVEV (reference sequence). This CDR3 is built from 17 residues. V was pared by 5 bases and J by 0 bases, with 16 bases between. CDR3 sequence (DNA): TGTGCCAGCAGTCCCCCCCAAGCGTTCGCGAACACCGGGGAGCTGTTTTTT. This codes for CASSPPQAFANTGELFF.

The J gene is TRBJ2-1, the V gene TRBV20-1, with D unresolved. V was cut by 3 bases and J by 6 bases, with 3 bases left in between. CDR1 and CDR2 (germline): DFQATT, SNEGSKA (reference sequence). The CDR3 has 10 residues. CDR3 amino acids: CSASLNEQFF. The CDR3 DNA sequence: TGCAGTGCTAGTCTCAATGAGCAGTTCTTC.

This clone was found a few times. The chain is built from TRBV4-1 and TRBJ1-2; 8 bases match TRBD1. The CDR3 runs to 15 residues. The germline CDR1 and CDR2 sequences are MGHRA and YSYEKL. The V gene end was trimmed by 6 bases and the J gene end by 1 base; junction bases not matched to a gene: 7. The chain's CDR3 is CASSRQGALNYGYTF. The CDR3 DNA reads TGCGCCAGCAGTCGGCAGGGGGCCCTTAACTATGGCTACACCTTC.

J is TRBJ2-7 and V is TRBV4-1, with 9 bases aligning to TRBD1. This CDR3 has 15 residues. The junction had 6 bases not matched to a gene; V was cut back by 3 bases and J by 3 bases. Germline CDR1 reads MGHRA; CDR2 reads YSYEKL. CDR3 coding DNA: TGCGCCAGCAGCCAGACGCCGGGACAGGGCTACGAGCAGTACTTC. This gives the protein CASSQTPGQGYEQYF.